These 16 T cell receptor beta chains were all obtained from the same sample, sequenced in a study of metastatic and nonmetastatic thyroid tumors (dated by TCRdb to the early 2020s). Libraries were prepared through PCR. TCRdb names Illumina HiSeq 4000 as the instrument used. Using fastp trimming at Q25 and MiXCR clonotype assembly, TCRdb reanalyzed the public sequencing data and kept in-frame beta chains. The sample yields about 24,000 clones; about an eighth were counted once. The ten largest clones capture approximately 15% of the sample. No patient had received any treatment before thyroid surgery. Sample: blood. These receptors were taken from a female donor with papillary thyroid cancer or a benign thyroid nodule (not recorded which). Some clones in this sample may be carry-over from other donors' samples.

This clone was seen repeatedly, ten times or more. The rearrangement links TRBV7-2 to TRBJ2-7, with a possible D match to TRBD1 (6 bases). Trimming took off 3 bases at V and 4 bases at J, with 10 bases between the two ends. Germline CDR1 SGHTA, CDR2 FQGNSA. The CDR3 is made up of 13 amino acids. CDR3 DNA sequence: TGTGCCAGCAGCTTTGAGACAGGATACGAGCAGTACTTC. As protein: CASSFETGYEQYF.

This chain connects TRBV5-1 to TRBJ2-5, with D possibly matching TRBD2 (5 bases). The CDR3 has 19 amino acids. Germline V lookup: CDR1 SGHRS, CDR2 YFSETQ. Trimming took 0 bases from V and 4 from J, leaving 25 bases between them. The CDR3 bases are TGCGCCAGCAGCTTGGTGACGGGAATAGAGCTCTGGGGTTTAGAGACCCAGTACTTC. It is translated as CASSLVTGIELWGLETQYF.

In its sample, this clone was seen many times. The gene calls are TRBV7-6 and TRBJ2-3, with 8 bases aligning to TRBD2. This CDR3 has 14 residues. The J segment lost 5 bases and the V segment lost 1 base, leaving 2 bases of the junction unmatched. Per the germline V gene, CDR1 is SGHVS and CDR2 is FNYEAQ. CDR3 nucleotide sequence: TGTGCCAGCAGCTTAGGTCGGGAGGGAGATACGCAGTATTTT. Translated, it gives CASSLGREGDTQYF.

The rearrangement uses TRBV7-2 and TRBJ2-7, with D possibly being TRBD1 or TRBD2 (5 bases each). Germline CDR1 and CDR2: SGHTA and FQGNSA. The CDR3 consists of 13 residues. V lost 2 bases, J lost 6 bases, and 11 bases lay in between. The CDR3 DNA reads TGTGCCAGCAGCTTAAGGGGCGGAGGCGAGCAGTACTTC. Protein product: CASSLRGGGEQYF.

Many counts were recorded for this clone. The CDR3 coding sequence is TGTGCCAGCAGCTTGGAAGACAGGGGATTATCCACTGAAGCTTTCTTT. Amino acids: CASSLEDRGLSTEAFF. This chain links TRBV7-3 with TRBJ1-1; 8 bases align to TRBD1. The length of the CDR3 is 16 residues. V gave up 3 bases and J gave up 4 bases; unmatched junction bases: 10. Germline CDR1 reads SGHTA; CDR2 reads FQGTGA.

Many counts were recorded for this clone. The V and J genes are TRBV28 and TRBJ1-5; no clear D. The germline V gene has CDR1 MDHEN and CDR2 SYDVKM. V lost 3 bases and J 4 bases, leaving 7 bases between the germline ends. The CDR3 spans 13 residues. CDR3 in amino acids: CASSLGRNQPQHF. The CDR3, as DNA: TGTGCCAGCAGTTTGGGGAGGAATCAGCCCCAGCATTTT. Together with reference TRBV28 and TRBJ1-5, the CDR3 gives the full variable domain: DVKVTQSSRYLVKRTGEKVFLECVQDMDHENMFWYRQDPGLGLRLIYFSYDVKMKEKGDIPEGYSVSREKKERFSLILESASTNQTSMYLCASSLGRNQPQHFGDGTRLSIL.

This clone was seen at least ten times. CDR3 bases: TGTGCTAGTGGTTTTTCGGGGTACAATGAGCAGTTCTTC. It encodes CASGFSGYNEQFF. The chain uses TRBV12-5 and TRBJ2-1; D possibly corresponds to TRBD2 (5 bases). This CDR3 is built from 13 residues. Trimming stripped 3 bases from V and 4 bases from J, with 7 bases between. Germline V CDR1 and CDR2: LGHNT, FRNRAP.

This clone was detected ten times or more. The rearrangement links TRBV2 to TRBJ2-5; 14 positions agree with TRBD2. Trimming removed 10 bases from V and 7 bases from J; junction bases left unmatched: 8. CDR1 SNHLY and CDR2 FYNNEI come from the germline V gene. The CDR3 sequence is 14 residues long. The CDR3 DNA reads TGTGCCATTTCCGTCGGGACTAGCGGGGGGACCCAGTACTTC. It encodes CAISVGTSGGTQYF.

The chain combines TRBV30 with TRBJ1-2, with 7 bases matching TRBD1. CDR3 length: 12 amino acids. V was pared by 2 bases and J by 8 bases, with 5 bases of the junction left unmatched. Germline CDR1 reads GTSNPN; CDR2 reads SVGIG (reference sequence). The CDR3: CAWSKGTEGYTF. The DNA for the CDR3 is TGTGCCTGGAGTAAAGGGACAGAAGGCTACACCTTC.

Ten or more counts support this clone. CDR3 nucleotides: TGTGCCAGCAGGACAGCCGGGACAGGGAGCACAGATACGCAGTATTTT. It is translated as CASRTAGTGSTDTQYF. V and J are TRBV6-1 and TRBJ2-3; 9 bases fit TRBD1. Trimming removed 6 bases from V and 0 bases from J; junction bases left unmatched: 7. Germline V gene sequence: CDR1 MNHNS, CDR2 SASEGT. This CDR3 spans 16 amino acids.

There are many counts of this clone. In nucleotides, the CDR3 is TGTGCCATCAGCCCCGGACAGGACCAAGAGACCCAGTACTTC. This gives the protein CAISPGQDQETQYF. The chain recombines TRBV10-3 with TRBJ2-5, with 7 bases lining up with TRBD1. J gave up 0 bases and V 6 bases, and 4 bases lay outside the gene matches. Germline CDR1 reads ENHRY; CDR2 reads SYGVKD. The length of the CDR3 is 14 residues.

This clone is termed medium-sized. Distinct nucleotide sequences in the sample also encode this CDR3. The chain employs TRBV30 and TRBJ2-7, with D maybe TRBD2 (6 bases). CDR1 and CDR2 from the germline V gene are GTSNPN and SVGIG (reference sequence). Deletions cut 3 bases from V and 7 bases from J, with 16 bases between. The CDR3 contains 13 residues. CDR3: CAWRGSGVNEQYF. The CDR3 DNA sequence: TGTGCCTGGAGAGGCTCGGGAGTCAATGAGCAGTACTTC.

This clone was detected ten times or more. CDR3 loop: CASSHRDRSYEQYF. The CDR3 DNA reads as TGTGCCAGCAGCCACCGGGACAGGAGCTACGAGCAGTACTTC. The genes are TRBV16 and TRBJ2-7; 8 bases align to TRBD1. CDR3 length: 14 residues. V lost 3 bases, J lost 3 bases, and 4 bases stayed unmatched. Germline CDR1 and CDR2: KGHSY and FQNENV.

This clone has a count of ten or more. The V gene is TRBV20-1, the J gene TRBJ2-1; 10 bases agree with TRBD2. This CDR3 comprises 19 residues. Germline values: CDR1 DFQATT, CDR2 SNEGSKA (reference sequence). V lost 1 base to trimming and J lost 0 bases; unmatched junction nucleotides: 12. CDR3 in amino acids: CSARALPGLAPSSYNEQFF. For the CDR3, the DNA is TGCAGTGCTAGAGCACTTCCGGGACTAGCGCCGAGCTCCTACAATGAGCAGTTCTTC.

Ten or more counts support this clone. This chain uses TRBV20-1 with TRBJ2-3; 8 bases match TRBD2. The trim removed 2 bases at V and 4 bases at J, leaving 11 bases unmatched. CDR3 length: 16 amino acids. Germline values: CDR1 DFQATT, CDR2 SNEGSKA (reference sequence). CDR3 sequence (DNA): TGCAGTGCTAGATCGGGAGGGAGTGAGGGCCCAGATACGCAGTATTTT. Its protein product is CSARSGGSEGPDTQYF.

The sample holds many counts of this clone. The chain carries TRBV20-1 and TRBJ2-3, with 11 bases lining up with TRBD2. The CDR3 spans 16 residues. Germline CDR1 and CDR2: DFQATT and SNEGSKA (reference sequence). V lost 5 bases, J lost 3 bases, and 10 bases stayed unmatched. CDR3 sequence reads: CSAPQGGLADTDTQYF. The CDR3 region has the DNA TGCAGTGCTCCACAGGGGGGACTAGCGGATACAGATACGCAGTATTTT.